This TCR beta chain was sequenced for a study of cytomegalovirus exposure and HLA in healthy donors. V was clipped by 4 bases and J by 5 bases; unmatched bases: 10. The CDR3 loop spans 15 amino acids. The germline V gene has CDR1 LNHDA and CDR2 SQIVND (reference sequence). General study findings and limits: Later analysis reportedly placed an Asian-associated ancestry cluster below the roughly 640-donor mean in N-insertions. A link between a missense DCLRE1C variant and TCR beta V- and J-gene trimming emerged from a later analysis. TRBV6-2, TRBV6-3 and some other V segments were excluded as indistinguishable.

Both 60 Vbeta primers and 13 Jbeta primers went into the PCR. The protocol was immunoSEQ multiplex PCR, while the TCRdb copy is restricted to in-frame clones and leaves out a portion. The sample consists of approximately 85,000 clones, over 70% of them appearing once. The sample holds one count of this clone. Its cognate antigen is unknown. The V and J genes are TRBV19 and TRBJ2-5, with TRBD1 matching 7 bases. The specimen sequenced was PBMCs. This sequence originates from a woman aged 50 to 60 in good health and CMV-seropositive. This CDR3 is CASSRGGRGSETQYF. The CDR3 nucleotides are TGTGCCAGTAGTAGGGGTGGCAGGGGGAGCGAGACCCAGTACTTC.